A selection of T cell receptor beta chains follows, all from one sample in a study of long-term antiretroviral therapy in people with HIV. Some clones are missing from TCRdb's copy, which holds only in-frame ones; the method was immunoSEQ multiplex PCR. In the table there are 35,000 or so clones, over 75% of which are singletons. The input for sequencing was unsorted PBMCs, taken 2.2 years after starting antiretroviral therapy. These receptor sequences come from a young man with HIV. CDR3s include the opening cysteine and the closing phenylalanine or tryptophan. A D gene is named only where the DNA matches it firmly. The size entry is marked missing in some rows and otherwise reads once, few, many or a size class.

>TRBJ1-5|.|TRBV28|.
TGTGCCAGCAGTTCTGATACTTATAGCAATCAGCCCCAGCATTTT
CASSSDTYSNQPQHF
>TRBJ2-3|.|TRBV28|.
TGTGCCAGCAGTTTATGGACAGATACGCAGTATTTT
CASSLWTDTQYF
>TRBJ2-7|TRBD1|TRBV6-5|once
TGTGCCAGCAAGCCGGGACAGGCCACCTACGAGCAGTACTTC
CASKPGQATYEQYF
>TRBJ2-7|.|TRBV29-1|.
TGCAGCGTTGAATATCTCGGGGGTACCTACGAGCAGTACTTC
CSVEYLGGTYEQYF
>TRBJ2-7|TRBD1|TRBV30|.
TGTGCCTGGGGATACACAGGGGACGTCTCCTACGAGCAGTACTTC
CAWGYTGDVSYEQYF
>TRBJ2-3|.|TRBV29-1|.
TGCAGCGTTGAAGATCCGCGGGCAGCCACCACAGATACGCAGTATTTT
CSVEDPRAATTDTQYF
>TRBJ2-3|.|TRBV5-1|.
TGCGCCAGCAGCTTAGGGACGATAGACACAGATACGCAGTATTTT
CASSLGTIDTDTQYF
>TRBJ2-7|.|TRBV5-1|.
TGCGCCAGCAGCTTGGGGTACAGGGACGAGCAGTACTTC
CASSLGYRDEQYF
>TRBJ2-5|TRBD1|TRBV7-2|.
TGTGCCAGCAGCAGACCGGGACAGGGGGCTAGAGAGACCCAGTACTTC
CASSRPGQGARETQYF
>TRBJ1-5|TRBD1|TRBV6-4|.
TGTGCCAGCAGTGGACAGGGGGCCGGCAATCAGCCCCAGCATTTT
CASSGQGAGNQPQHF
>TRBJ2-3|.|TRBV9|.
TGTGCCAGCAGCGTAGTGGGTGGGACAGATACGCAGTATTTT
CASSVVGGTDTQYF
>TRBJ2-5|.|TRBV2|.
TGTGCCAGCAGTGGTACGAATCGGGACCCGGGGGACTTC
CASSGTNRDPGDF
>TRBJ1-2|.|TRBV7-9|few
TGTGCCAGCAGCTTAGCGCTGGGGGCGGGCTACACCTTC
CASSLALGAGYTF
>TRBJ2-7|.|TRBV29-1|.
TGCAGCGTTGAAGATTCAGTGGCCTACGAGCAGTACTTC
CSVEDSVAYEQYF
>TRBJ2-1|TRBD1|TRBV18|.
TGTGCCAGCTCGCCTCCCCCGGGACAGGGAGGCAATGAGCAGTTCTTC
CASSPPPGQGGNEQFF
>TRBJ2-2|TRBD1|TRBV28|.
TGTGCCAGCAGTCCAGGGGACAGGGTATTGGCCGGGGAGCTGTTTTTT
CASSPGDRVLAGELFF
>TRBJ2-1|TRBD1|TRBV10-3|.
TGTGCCATCAGTTCCCCAGGGGGCCCACGGGGGAATGAGCAGTTCTTC
CAISSPGGPRGNEQFF
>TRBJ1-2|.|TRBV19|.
TGTGCCAGTAGTATAAGAGGTTCGCGACGATCGGACTATGGCTACACCTTC
CASSIRGSRRSDYGYTF
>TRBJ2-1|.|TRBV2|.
TGTGCCAGCTTAGCGGAGACTCACAATGAGCAGTTCTTC
CASLAETHNEQFF
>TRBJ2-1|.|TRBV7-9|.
TGTGCCAGCAGCTTAGAAGGGACACTTTTCTACAATGAGCAGTTCTTC
CASSLEGTLFYNEQFF
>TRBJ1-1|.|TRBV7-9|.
TGTGCCAGCAGCTTAGAGGGGGGGGCAGGGACTGAAGCTTTCTTT
CASSLEGGAGTEAFF
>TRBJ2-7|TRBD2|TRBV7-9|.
TGTGCCAGCAGCTCACCGGGACTAGCGGGAGAAGGGTACTTC
CASSSPGLAGEGYF
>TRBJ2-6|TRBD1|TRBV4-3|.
TGCGCCAGCAGCCATGGGACAGGGTCTGGGGCCAACGTCCTGACTTTC
CASSHGTGSGANVLTF
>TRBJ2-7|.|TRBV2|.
TGTGCCAGCAGGGACCGGAAGCCCTACGAGCAGTACTTC
CASRDRKPYEQYF
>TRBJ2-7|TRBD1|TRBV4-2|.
TGTGCCAGCAGCCATCTCGGACAGGGGGCCTACGAGCAGTACTTC
CASSHLGQGAYEQYF
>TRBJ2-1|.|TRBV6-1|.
TGTGCCAGCAGTGAAGTAGGAGGGGGCACCTCTAATGAGCAGTTCTTC
CASSEVGGGTSNEQFF
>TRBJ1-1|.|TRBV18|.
TGTGCCAGCTCACCACCGTACAGTGAAGCTTTCTTT
CASSPPYSEAFF
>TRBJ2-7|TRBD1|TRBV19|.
TGTGCCAGTGGACAGGGCGGAGGCTCTAACGAGCAGTACTTC
CASGQGGGSNEQYF
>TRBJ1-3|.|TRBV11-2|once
TGTGCCAGCAGCTTAGAGGGGACACGAAACACCATATATTTT
CASSLEGTRNTIYF
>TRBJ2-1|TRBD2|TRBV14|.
TGTGCCAGCAGCCAACTTCGACTAGCGGCCTCCTACAATGAGCAGTTCTTC
CASSQLRLAASYNEQFF
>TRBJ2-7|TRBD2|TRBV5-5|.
TGTGCCAGCAGCCAGTTGACTAGCGGGGGGAATAGGGGCCACGAGCAGTACTTC
CASSQLTSGGNRGHEQYF
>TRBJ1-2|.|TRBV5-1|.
TGCGCCAGCAGCTTGGACGGTCCGGATGGCTACACCTTC
CASSLDGPDGYTF
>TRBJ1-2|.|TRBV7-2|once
TGTGCCAGCAGCTTCTCGGCTACTAACTATGGCTACACCTTC
CASSFSATNYGYTF
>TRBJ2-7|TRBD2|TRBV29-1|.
TGCAGCGTTGCCCTAGCGGGAGGTGTGTATTCGTACTACGAGCAGTACTTC
CSVALAGGVYSYYEQYF
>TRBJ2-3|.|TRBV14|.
TGTGCCAGCAGCCAAGATTGGGGACTCTCCGCGGGATTGGATACTGATACGCAGTATTTT
CASSQDWGLSAGLDTDTQYF
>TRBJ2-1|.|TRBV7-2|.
TGTGCCAGCAGCTTACATGGGGTTTGGGAGCAGTTCTTC
CASSLHGVWEQFF
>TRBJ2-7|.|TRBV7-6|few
TGTGCCAGCAGTCCCTGGGACATTCCAGGGGACGAGCAGTACTTC
CASSPWDIPGDEQYF
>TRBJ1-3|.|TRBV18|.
TGTGCCAGCTCTCCTCCTCGACTGATGGCTGGAAACACCATATATTTT
CASSPPRLMAGNTIYF
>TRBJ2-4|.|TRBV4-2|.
TGTGCCAGCAGCCCATCTTACAGTGGGGTGGGCCCCAAAAACATTCAGTACTTC
CASSPSYSGVGPKNIQYF
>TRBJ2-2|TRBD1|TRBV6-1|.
TGTGCCAGCAGTGCAATGACAGGGGCAGCCGGGGAGCTGTTTTTT
CASSAMTGAAGELFF
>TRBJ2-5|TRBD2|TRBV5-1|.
TGCGCCAGTTTTAGCGGGGGTGGAGAGACCCAGTACTTC
CASFSGGGETQYF
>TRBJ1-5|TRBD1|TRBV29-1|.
TGCAGCGTTGATTTGGGACAGGGGGATCAGCCCCAGCATTTT
CSVDLGQGDQPQHF
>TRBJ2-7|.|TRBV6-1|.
TGTGCCAGCAGTACGGGGGACAGCCTTTACGAGCAGTACTTC
CASSTGDSLYEQYF
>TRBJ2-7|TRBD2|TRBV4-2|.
TGTGCCAGCAGCCAAGAGGGGGGGGACGAGCAGTACTTC
CASSQEGGDEQYF
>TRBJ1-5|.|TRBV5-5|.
TGTGCCAGCAGCTGGTACGGGGGGGAGCCCCAGCATTTT
CASSWYGGEPQHF
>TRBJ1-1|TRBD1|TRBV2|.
TGTGCCAGCAGTGAACAACGACAGGGGAAAGCTTTCTTT
CASSEQRQGKAFF
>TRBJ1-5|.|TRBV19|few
TGTGCCAGTAGCGAAGGGGCTTCGCGGCGTCAGCCCCAGCATTTT
CASSEGASRRQPQHF
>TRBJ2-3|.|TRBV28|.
TGTGCCACCTTCCCCCCCCTTAGCACAGATACGCAGTATTTT
CATFPPLSTDTQYF
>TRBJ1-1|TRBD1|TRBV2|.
TGTGCCAGCAGCTGGGGGACAGGGGCTGAAGCTTTCTTT
CASSWGTGAEAFF
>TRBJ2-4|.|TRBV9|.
TGTGCCAGCAGCGCTTGGGACCTCGGCATTCAGTACTTC
CASSAWDLGIQYF
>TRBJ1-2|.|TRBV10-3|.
TGTGCCATCAGTGAGCTGAAGAGCTATGGCTACACCTTC
CAISELKSYGYTF
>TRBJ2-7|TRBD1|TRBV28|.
TGTGCCAGCAGTTTAGGGACAGCGAACTACGAGCAGTACTTC
CASSLGTANYEQYF
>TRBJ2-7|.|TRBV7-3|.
TGTGCCAGCAGCGCGGGATCCGAGCAGTACTTC
CASSAGSEQYF
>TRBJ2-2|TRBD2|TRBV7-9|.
TGTGCCAGCAGCTTAGCCCCACTAGCGGGAGGGCGAACCGGGGAGCTGTTTTTT
CASSLAPLAGGRTGELFF
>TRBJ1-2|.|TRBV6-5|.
TGTGCCAGCAAGGGAGGGCTCACCTATGGCTACACCTTC
CASKGGLTYGYTF